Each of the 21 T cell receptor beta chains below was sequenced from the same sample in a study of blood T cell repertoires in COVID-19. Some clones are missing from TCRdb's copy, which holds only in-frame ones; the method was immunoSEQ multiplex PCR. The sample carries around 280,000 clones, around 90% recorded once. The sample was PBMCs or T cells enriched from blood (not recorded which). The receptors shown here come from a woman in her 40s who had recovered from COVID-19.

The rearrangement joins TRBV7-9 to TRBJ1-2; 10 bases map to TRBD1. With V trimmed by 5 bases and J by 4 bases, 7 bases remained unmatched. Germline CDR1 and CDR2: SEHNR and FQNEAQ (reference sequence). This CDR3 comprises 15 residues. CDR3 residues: CASSHDRGLIYGYTF. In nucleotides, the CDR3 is TGTGCCAGCAGCCACGACAGGGGGCTTATCTATGGCTACACCTTC.

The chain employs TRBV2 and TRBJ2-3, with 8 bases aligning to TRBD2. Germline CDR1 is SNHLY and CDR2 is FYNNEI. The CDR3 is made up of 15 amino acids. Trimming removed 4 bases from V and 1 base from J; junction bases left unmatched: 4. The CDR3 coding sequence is TGTGCCAGCAGTGTGGTAGCGGGACGCACAGATACGCAGTATTTT. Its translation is CASSVVAGRTDTQYF.

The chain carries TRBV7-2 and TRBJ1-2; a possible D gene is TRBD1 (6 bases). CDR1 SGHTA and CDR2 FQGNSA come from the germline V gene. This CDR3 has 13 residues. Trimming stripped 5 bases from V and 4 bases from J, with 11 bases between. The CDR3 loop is CASSIDRTYGYTF. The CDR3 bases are TGTGCCAGCAGCATAGACAGGACCTATGGCTACACCTTC.

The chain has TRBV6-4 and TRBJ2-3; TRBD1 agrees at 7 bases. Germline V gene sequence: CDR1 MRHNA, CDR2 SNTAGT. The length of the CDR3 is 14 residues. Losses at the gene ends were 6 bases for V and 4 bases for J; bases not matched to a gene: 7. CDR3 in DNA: TGTGCCAGCAGCGAAGAACAGGGGTCAGATACGCAGTATTTT. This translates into CASSEEQGSDTQYF.

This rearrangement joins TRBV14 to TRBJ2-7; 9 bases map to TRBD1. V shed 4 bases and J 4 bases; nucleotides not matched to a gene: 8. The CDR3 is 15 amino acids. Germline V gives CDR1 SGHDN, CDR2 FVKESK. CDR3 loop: CASSLPGQGRYEQYF. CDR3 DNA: TGTGCCAGCAGCCTACCGGGACAGGGACGGTACGAGCAGTACTTC.

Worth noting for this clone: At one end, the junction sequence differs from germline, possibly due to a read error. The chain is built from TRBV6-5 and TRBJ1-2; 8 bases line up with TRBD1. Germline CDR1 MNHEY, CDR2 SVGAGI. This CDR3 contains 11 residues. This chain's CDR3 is CASAFTRDRSF. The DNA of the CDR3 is TGTGCCAGCGCATTCACTCGGGACAGGTCTTTC.

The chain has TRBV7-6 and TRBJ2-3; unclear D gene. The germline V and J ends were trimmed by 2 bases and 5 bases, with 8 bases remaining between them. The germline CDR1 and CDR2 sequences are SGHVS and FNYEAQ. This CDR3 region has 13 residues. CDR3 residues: CASSLILRDTQYF. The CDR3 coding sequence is TGTGCCAGCAGCTTAATCCTGAGAGATACGCAGTATTTT.

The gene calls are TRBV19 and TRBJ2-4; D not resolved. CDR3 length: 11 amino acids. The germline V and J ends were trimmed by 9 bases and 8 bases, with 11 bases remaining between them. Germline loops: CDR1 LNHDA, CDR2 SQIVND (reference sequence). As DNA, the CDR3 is TGTGCCAGCAAAGATAGTTACATTCAGTACTTC. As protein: CASKDSYIQYF.

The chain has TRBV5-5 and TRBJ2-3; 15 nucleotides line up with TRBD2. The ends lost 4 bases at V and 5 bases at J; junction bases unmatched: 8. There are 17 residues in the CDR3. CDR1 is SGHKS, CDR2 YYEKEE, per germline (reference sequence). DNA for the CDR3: TGTGCCAGCAGCATCGGACTAGCGGGGGGGCCGCAAGATACGCAGTATTTT. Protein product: CASSIGLAGGPQDTQYF.

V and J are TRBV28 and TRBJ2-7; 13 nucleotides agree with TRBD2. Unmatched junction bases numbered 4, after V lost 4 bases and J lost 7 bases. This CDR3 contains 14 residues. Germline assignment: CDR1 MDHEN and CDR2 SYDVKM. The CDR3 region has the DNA TGTGCCAGCAGTTGGGGACTAGCGGGGAGTGAGCAGTACTTC. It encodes CASSWGLAGSEQYF. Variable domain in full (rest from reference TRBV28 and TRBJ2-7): DVKVTQSSRYLVKRTGEKVFLECVQDMDHENMFWYRQDPGLGLRLIYFSYDVKMKEKGDIPEGYSVSREKKERFSLILESASTNQTSMYLCASSWGLAGSEQYFGPGTRLTVT.

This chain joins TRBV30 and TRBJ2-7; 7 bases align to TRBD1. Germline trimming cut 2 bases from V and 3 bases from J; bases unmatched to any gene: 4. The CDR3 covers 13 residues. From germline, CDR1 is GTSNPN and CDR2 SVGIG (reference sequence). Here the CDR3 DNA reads TGTGCCTGGAGTCGTCCAGGGGGCTACGAGCAGTACTTC. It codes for CAWSRPGGYEQYF.

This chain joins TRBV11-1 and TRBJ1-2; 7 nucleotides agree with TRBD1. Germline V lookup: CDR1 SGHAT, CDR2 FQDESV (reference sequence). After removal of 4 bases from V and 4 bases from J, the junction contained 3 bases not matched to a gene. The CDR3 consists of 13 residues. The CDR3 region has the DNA TGTGCCAGCAGCTCTCAGGGGGGCTATGGCTACACCTTC. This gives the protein CASSSQGGYGYTF.

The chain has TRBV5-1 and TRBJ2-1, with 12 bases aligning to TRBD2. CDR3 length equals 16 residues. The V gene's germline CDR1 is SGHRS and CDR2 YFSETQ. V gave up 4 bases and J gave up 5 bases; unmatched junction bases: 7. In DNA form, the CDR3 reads TGCGCCAGCAGCGTGGCGACTAGCGGGGGTAACAATGAGCAGTTCTTC. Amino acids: CASSVATSGGNNEQFF.

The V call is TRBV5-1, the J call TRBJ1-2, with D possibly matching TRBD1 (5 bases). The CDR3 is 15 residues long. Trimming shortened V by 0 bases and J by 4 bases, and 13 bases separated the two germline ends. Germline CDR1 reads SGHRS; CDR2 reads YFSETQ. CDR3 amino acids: CASSLVPSRAYGYTF. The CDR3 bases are TGCGCCAGCAGCTTGGTACCCTCCAGGGCCTATGGCTACACCTTC.

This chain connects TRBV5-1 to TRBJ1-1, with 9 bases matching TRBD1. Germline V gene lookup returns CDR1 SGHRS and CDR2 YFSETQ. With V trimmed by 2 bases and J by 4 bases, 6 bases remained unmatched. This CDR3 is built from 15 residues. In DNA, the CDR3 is TGCGCCAGCAGCTTCTTACAGGGGGCGGTCACTGAAGCTTTCTTT. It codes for CASSFLQGAVTEAFF.

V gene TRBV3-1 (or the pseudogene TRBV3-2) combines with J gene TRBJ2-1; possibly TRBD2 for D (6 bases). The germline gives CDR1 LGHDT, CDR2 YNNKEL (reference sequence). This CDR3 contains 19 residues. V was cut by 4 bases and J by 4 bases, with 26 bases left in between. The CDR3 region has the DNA TGTGCCAGCAGCCCGGATACTTTCTTTGCGGGACGATCTTACAATGAGCAGTTCTTC. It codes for CASSPDTFFAGRSYNEQFF.

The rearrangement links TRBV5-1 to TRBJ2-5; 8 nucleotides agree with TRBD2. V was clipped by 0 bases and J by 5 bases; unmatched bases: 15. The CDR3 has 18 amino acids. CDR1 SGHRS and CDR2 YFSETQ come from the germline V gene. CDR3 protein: CASSLAWALAGAGETQYF. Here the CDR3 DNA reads TGCGCCAGCAGCTTGGCCTGGGCCCTAGCGGGCGCAGGTGAGACCCAGTACTTC.

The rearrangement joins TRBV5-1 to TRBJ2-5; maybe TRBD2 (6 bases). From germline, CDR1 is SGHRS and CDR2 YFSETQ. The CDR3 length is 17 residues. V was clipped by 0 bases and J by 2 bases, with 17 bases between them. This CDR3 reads CASSLGSGTQSQETQYF. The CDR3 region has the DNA TGCGCCAGCAGCTTGGGCTCCGGGACTCAAAGTCAAGAGACCCAGTACTTC. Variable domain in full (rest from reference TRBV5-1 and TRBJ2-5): KAGVTQTPRYLIKTRGQQVTLSCSPISGHRSVSWYQQTPGQGLQFLFEYFSETQRNKGNFPGRFSGRQFSNSRSEMNVSTLELGDSALYLCASSLGSGTQSQETQYFGPGTRLLVL.

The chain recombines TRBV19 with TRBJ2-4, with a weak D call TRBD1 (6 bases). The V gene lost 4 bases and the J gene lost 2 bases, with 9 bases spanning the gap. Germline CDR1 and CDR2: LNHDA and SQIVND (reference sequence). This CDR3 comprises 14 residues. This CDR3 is CASSKTGSKNIQYF. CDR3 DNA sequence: TGTGCCAGTAGTAAGACAGGCTCCAAAAACATTCAGTACTTC.

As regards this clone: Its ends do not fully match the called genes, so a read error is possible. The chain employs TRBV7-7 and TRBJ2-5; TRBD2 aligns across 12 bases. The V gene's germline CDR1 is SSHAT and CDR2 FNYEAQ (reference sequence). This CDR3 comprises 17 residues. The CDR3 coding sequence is TGTGCTAGCAGCTTGCGACTAGCGGGAGTCGGAGGGGAGACCCAGTACTTC. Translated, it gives CASSLRLAGVGGETQYF.

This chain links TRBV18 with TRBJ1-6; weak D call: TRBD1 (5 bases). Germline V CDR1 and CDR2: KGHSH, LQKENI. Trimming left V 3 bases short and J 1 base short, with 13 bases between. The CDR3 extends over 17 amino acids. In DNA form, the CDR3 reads TGTGCCAGCTCACCCTTGAACCAGGGATCCTATAATTCACCCCTCCACTTT. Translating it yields CASSPLNQGSYNSPLHF.